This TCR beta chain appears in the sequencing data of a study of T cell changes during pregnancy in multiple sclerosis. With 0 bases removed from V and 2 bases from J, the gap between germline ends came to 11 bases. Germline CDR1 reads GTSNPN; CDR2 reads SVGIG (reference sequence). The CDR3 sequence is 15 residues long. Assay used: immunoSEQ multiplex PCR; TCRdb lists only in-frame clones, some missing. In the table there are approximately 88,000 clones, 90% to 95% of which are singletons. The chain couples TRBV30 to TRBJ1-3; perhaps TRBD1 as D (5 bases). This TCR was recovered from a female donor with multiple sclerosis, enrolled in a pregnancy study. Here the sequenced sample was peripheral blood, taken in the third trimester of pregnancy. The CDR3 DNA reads TGTGCCTGGAGTGTGGGGGGTATGGCTGGAAACACCATATATTTT. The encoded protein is CAWSVGGMAGNTIYF.